This T cell receptor (beta chain) was profiled in a study of cytomegalovirus exposure and HLA in healthy donors. Findings and limits, study-wide: Highest at DRB1 and lowest at HLA-C, TCR association rates differed among HLA loci in a later analysis.

Comment on this clone: What it binds is not known.

In the PCR, 60 Vbeta and 13 Jbeta primers were used. Only in-frame clones appear in the TCRdb table, and some are missing; sequencing was by immunoSEQ multiplex PCR. Of almost 200,000 clones listed, about 82% are singletons. This receptor was taken from a woman aged 45-65 years in good health and CMV-seronegative. Material: PBMCs.

Here the CDR3 reads CASSLLAGEETQYF. The DNA for the CDR3 is TGTGCCAGCAGCTTACTAGCGGGAGAGGAGACCCAGTACTTC. V gene TRBV5-6 combines with J gene TRBJ2-5; 11 positions agree with TRBD2. Looked up from germline, CDR1 is SGHDT and CDR2 is YYEEEE. This CDR3 is 14 amino acids long. The ends lost 2 bases at V and 5 bases at J; junction bases unmatched: 2.